This T cell receptor beta chain was captured by sequencing in a study of CD8+ T cells in alopecia areata. Sequencing templates came from extracted RNA that was reverse transcribed into cDNA. The protocol was immunoSEQ multiplex PCR, while the TCRdb copy is restricted to in-frame clones and leaves out a portion. The sample comprises roughly 120,000 clones, about 50% of which are singletons, and 0.46% rests with the top ten. CDR3 length: 15 residues. V shed 4 bases and J shed 4 bases, with 17 bases lying between them. CDR1 is SGHRS, CDR2 YFSETQ, per germline. The sample holds many counts of this clone. The antigen is not known. Whole-study findings and limits: Compared with normal scalp, lesional scalp had higher clonality and more expanded CD8+ clones.

Treatment described: oral pan-JAK inhibitor, 5-10 mg twice daily. The V call is TRBV5-1, the J call TRBJ2-5, with D possibly called TRBD1 or TRBD2 (6 bases each). This sequence was found in a human donor with alopecia areata. The sample consisted of CD4+ T cells sorted from blood, taken at week 4, from a patient treated with tofacitinib. The CDR3 reads CASSVLEGGGETQYF. DNA of the CDR3: TGCGCCAGCAGCGTCCTCGAGGGGGGAGGAGAGACCCAGTACTTC.